This T cell receptor beta chain was retrieved from a study of glioma-infiltrating T cells. Overall study results and limits: Very few CDR3 sequences were shared between tissue and blood. Above-expected tissue-blood divergence occurred in all gliomas, most in low-grade ones.

Regarding this clonotype: The antigen is not known. One base away lies a much larger clone, so this may be a sequencing read error.

TCR alpha and beta CDR3 regions were amplified from RNA using iRepertoire nested multiplex PCR. For one-step reverse transcription and amplification, 100-400 ng of tissue mRNA or PBMC total RNA was used. From the multiplex PCR reads, TCRdb called clonotypes with MiXCR, one entry per CDR3 protein. The profile covers under 200,000 distinct CDR3 sequences, with 30% to 40% appearing a single time and 20% taken by the ten largest. The TCR comes from a human donor with low-grade glioma or glioblastoma, undergoing nonglioma brain surgery, or in good health (not recorded which). Input material: glioma tissue, nonneoplastic brain tissue, or PBMCs (not recorded which).

The CDR3 DNA sequence: TGTGCCAGCAGTGCCCCTATCGGCAGGGGAGAATACGAGCAGTACTTC. It translates to CASSAPIGRGEYEQYF. The V call is TRBV6-2 or TRBV6-3, the J call TRBJ2-7; possible D gene TRBD1, 6 bases. Germline CDR1 is MNHEY and CDR2 is SVGEGT. The CDR3 runs to 16 residues. The V end was cut by 5 bases, the J end by 4 bases, with 21 bases between.